This T cell receptor (beta chain) was obtained from a study of T cells in Graves' hyperthyroidism and ophthalmopathy. As for the study in general: The authors collected peripheral blood at initial diagnosis, before any treatment.

This CDR3 region has 15 residues. V was trimmed by 3 bases and J by 4 bases, leaving 16 bases between them. Germline loops: CDR1 KGHSH, CDR2 LQKENI. What was amplified from RNA transcripts were TCR beta CDR3 regions. First-round RT-PCR with HTBI primers amplified the TCR CDR3 region. TCRdb redid the calling of the multiplex PCR reads with MiXCR, one entry per CDR3 protein. The sample has 640,000 or so distinct CDR3 sequences, 13% to 15% seen once. Concerning this clonotype itself: Its antigen is undetermined.

Study-level results: Most thyroid clonotypes that were expanded above 0.001 also turned up in blood.

This chain joins TRBV18 and TRBJ2-7, with D maybe TRBD2 (6 bases). The source of this sequence is a woman aged 18-30 years with Graves' ophthalmopathy. Specimen: blood. This CDR3 is CASSPALEGTYEQYF. The DNA of the CDR3 is TGTGCCAGCTCACCCGCGCTCGAGGGGACTTACGAGCAGTACTTC.